The 18 T cell receptor beta chains given below trace back to one sample, sequenced in a study of shared clonotypes between healthy human individuals. Assay used: immunoSEQ multiplex PCR; TCRdb lists only in-frame clones, some missing. The sample lists more than 550,000 clones; roughly two thirds were seen once. The sequenced sample was memory CD4+ T cells sorted from blood. Subset defined: CD45RA-negative fraction. The receptors were gathered from a woman aged 25 to 39 in good health.

This chain links TRBV7-9 with TRBJ2-6; D gene ambiguous. CDR1 and CDR2 (germline): SEHNR, FQNEAQ (reference sequence). This CDR3 has 14 amino acids. V lost 5 bases and J lost 0, with 5 bases in between. Written as DNA, the CDR3 is TGTGCCAGCAGCATGAGCTCTGGGGCCAACGTCCTGACTTTC. Translated: CASSMSSGANVLTF.

The chain is built from TRBV11-3 and TRBJ2-7, with TRBD2 matching 9 bases. CDR1 and CDR2 from the germline V gene are SGHNT and YENEEA. With V trimmed by 1 base and J by 3 bases, 7 bases remained unmatched. The CDR3 has 16 amino acids. This CDR3 reads CASSLGGSGGNYEQYF. The CDR3 nucleotides read TGTGCCAGCAGCTTAGGCGGTAGCGGGGGAAACTACGAGCAGTACTTC.

This clone was seen many times. This rearrangement joins TRBV7-2 to TRBJ1-2; tentatively, D is TRBD1 (5 bases). Trimming stripped 5 bases from V and 3 bases from J, with 19 bases between. Germline loops: CDR1 SGHTA, CDR2 FQGNSA. The CDR3 covers 16 residues. The CDR3 DNA is TGTGCCAGCAGCCCAGGTCAGGGTATTTTGGACTATGGCTACACCTTC. Translating gives CASSPGQGILDYGYTF.

The chain is built from TRBV6-7 and TRBJ2-3; 9 bases match TRBD1. TRBV6-7 falls under the ORF class, with uncertain function. CDR3 length: 18 amino acids. Losses at the gene ends were 5 bases for V and 4 bases for J; bases not matched to a gene: 16. The CDR3 bases are TGTGCCAGCAGTGATCCCTGGGACAGGGACGCATACGCAGATACGCAGTATTTT. This translates into CASSDPWDRDAYADTQYF.

This chain connects TRBV7-8 to TRBJ1-3; a weak D match, TRBD1 (5 bases). V was pared by 5 bases and J by 0 bases, with 5 bases between. Germline CDR1 reads SGHVS; CDR2 reads FQNEAQ. This CDR3 is 13 amino acids long. The CDR3, as DNA: TGTGCCAGCAGCACAGGCTCTGGAAACACCATATATTTT. Its protein product is CASSTGSGNTIYF.

Here the CDR3 reads CSVEDTGKETQYF. CDR3 nucleotide sequence: TGCAGCGTTGAAGATACCGGGAAGGAGACCCAGTACTTC. This sequence joins TRBV29-1 and TRBJ2-5; possible D gene TRBD2, 5 bases. Looked up from germline, CDR1 is SQVTM and CDR2 is ANQGSEA. Trimming cost V 0 bases and J 5 bases, with 10 bases left between them. The CDR3 has 13 residues.

This clone appeared many times. The V call is TRBV7-6, the J call TRBJ2-3; the match to TRBD2 covers 9 bases. With 5 bases clipped from V and 7 bases from J, the junction kept 4 bases outside the gene matches. The CDR3 covers 13 residues. Germline lookup yields CDR1 SGHVS and CDR2 FNYEAQ. DNA for the CDR3: TGTGCCAGCAGCGCCGGGACTAGCAATACGCAGTATTTT. Protein: CASSAGTSNTQYF. The complete variable domain, with remaining parts taken from reference TRBV7-6 and TRBJ2-3, reads GAGVSQSPRYKVTKRGQDVALRCDPISGHVSLYWYRQALGQGPEFLTYFNYEAQQDKSGLPNDRFSAERPEGSISTLTIQRTEQRDSAMYRCASSAGTSNTQYFGPGTRLTVL.

The V call is TRBV7-8, the J call TRBJ2-1; D unresolved. The CDR3 has 15 amino acids. Trimming pared 5 bases from V and 5 bases from J, leaving 16 bases between. The germline V gene has CDR1 SGHVS and CDR2 FQNEAQ. This CDR3 is CASSPHLPRDNEQFF. CDR3 DNA: TGTGCCAGCAGCCCTCATCTACCCCGGGACAATGAGCAGTTCTTC.

Here the CDR3 reads CAISVATGETQYF. CDR3 in DNA: TGTGCCATCAGCGTTGCGACAGGAGAGACCCAGTACTTC. The genes are TRBV10-3 and TRBJ2-5, with a tentative D call TRBD1 (6 bases). The germline V gene encodes CDR1 ENHRY and CDR2 SYGVKD. Trimming cost V 6 bases and J 4 bases, with 12 bases left between them. This CDR3 is built from 13 residues.

This chain uses TRBV28 with TRBJ2-7; tentative D call: TRBD1 (5 bases). The V gene's germline CDR1 is MDHEN and CDR2 SYDVKM. Trimming shortened V by 5 bases and J by 5 bases, and 16 bases separated the two germline ends. CDR3 size: 14 residues. In DNA, the CDR3 is TGTGCCAGCAGTGGTTCTCAAGGGGTCGACGAGCAGTACTTC. Its translation is CASSGSQGVDEQYF.

This clone came up many times. This chain uses TRBV5-1 with TRBJ1-1, with 9 bases fitting TRBD1. CDR3 length: 14 amino acids. The germline CDR1 and CDR2 sequences are SGHRS and YFSETQ. V lost 4 bases, J lost 5 bases, and 6 bases stayed unmatched. The CDR3 sequence is CASSEGQGRTEAFF. The CDR3 DNA follows: TGCGCCAGCAGCGAGGGACAGGGAAGGACTGAAGCTTTCTTT.

The chain combines TRBV4-2 with TRBJ1-5, with D tentatively TRBD1 (5 bases). Per the germline V gene, CDR1 is LGHNA and CDR2 is YNFKEQ. Trimming stripped 1 base from V and 5 bases from J, with 18 bases between. The CDR3 covers 17 residues. CDR3: CASSQGVRTSGYQPQHF. CDR3 coding DNA: TGTGCCAGCAGCCAAGGGGTCAGGACATCAGGTTATCAGCCCCAGCATTTT.

The chain combines TRBV18 with TRBJ1-4; no clear D gene. The CDR3 loop spans 15 amino acids. The germline gives CDR1 KGHSH, CDR2 LQKENI. Trimming removed 1 base at V and 4 bases at J, with 10 bases between. The CDR3 here is CASSPRQAINEKLFF. CDR3 sequence (DNA): TGTGCCAGCTCACCACGGCAGGCGATTAATGAAAAACTGTTTTTT.

This clone was seen just once. This chain uses TRBV27 with TRBJ1-2; D perhaps matches TRBD1 (5 bases). There are 15 residues in the CDR3. Trimming stripped 0 bases from V and 4 bases from J, with 12 bases between. The germline V gene has CDR1 MNHEY and CDR2 SMNVEV (reference sequence). The CDR3 sequence: CASSLSVGHRYGYTF. Here the CDR3 DNA reads TGTGCCAGCAGTTTATCCGTCGGACATCGCTATGGCTACACCTTC.

The rearrangement joins TRBV28 to TRBJ2-2; tentatively, D is TRBD1 (5 bases). The ends were cut back, 5 bases at V and 4 bases at J, with 14 bases in the middle. The germline gives CDR1 MDHEN, CDR2 SYDVKM. The CDR3 loop spans 15 amino acids. The CDR3 reads CASSSTGTGTGELFF. The CDR3 region has the DNA TGTGCCAGCAGTAGCACAGGTACGGGCACCGGGGAGCTGTTTTTT. Based on the CDR3 plus reference TRBV28 and TRBJ2-2, the full variable domain is DVKVTQSSRYLVKRTGEKVFLECVQDMDHENMFWYRQDPGLGLRLIYFSYDVKMKEKGDIPEGYSVSREKKERFSLILESASTNQTSMYLCASSSTGTGTGELFFGEGSRLTVL.

The chain employs TRBV18 and TRBJ1-2; no reliable D call. V lost 1 base and J 0 bases, leaving 21 bases between the germline ends. The CDR3 runs to 19 residues. Germline values: CDR1 KGHSH, CDR2 LQKENI. The CDR3 DNA follows: TGTGCCAGCTCACCACGGGCTACCAGAGGACCACCGGCTAACTATGGCTACACCTTC. Its protein product is CASSPRATRGPPANYGYTF.

The gene calls are TRBV5-2 and TRBJ1-3. TRBV5-2 corresponds to a pseudogene. This CDR3 has 15 residues. CDR3 bases: TGCGCCAGCAGCCAAGATCTTGGTCACGGAAACACCATATATTTT. This sequence encodes CASSQDLGHGNTIYF.

The chain joins TRBV28 to TRBJ2-4; maybe TRBD2 (5 bases). The CDR3 is 13 residues long. V lost 6 bases, J lost 6 bases, and 12 bases lay in between. CDR1 is MDHEN, CDR2 SYDVKM, per germline. CDR3 in amino acids: CASRRTGSNIQYF. The CDR3 nucleotides are TGTGCCAGCAGAAGGACGGGATCAAACATTCAGTACTTC. The full variable domain, its missing parts supplied by reference TRBV28 and TRBJ2-4, is DVKVTQSSRYLVKRTGEKVFLECVQDMDHENMFWYRQDPGLGLRLIYFSYDVKMKEKGDIPEGYSVSREKKERFSLILESASTNQTSMYLCASRRTGSNIQYFGAGTRLSVL.